This T cell receptor beta chain was sequenced in a study of CD4 T cells in relation to SARS-CoV-2 and coronaviruses. The table came from immunoSEQ multiplex PCR; TCRdb's copy has only in-frame clones and leaves some out. Of roughly 71,000 clones in the sample, 87% are singletons; the top ten hold 1.6%. Of note for this clone: Its matching antigen is unknown.

Trimming shortened V by 0 bases and J by 4 bases, and 15 bases separated the two germline ends. Germline V gene lookup returns CDR1 SGHAT and CDR2 FQNNGV. The CDR3 runs to 16 residues. Whole-study findings and limits: SARS-CoV-2-driven expansion was significantly weaker in crossreactive than monoreactive clones. Around 62% of donors had memory CD4+ clonotypes crossrecognizing SARS-CoV-2 and common cold coronavirus spike. According to naive versus memory sequencing, detected responses are memory recall, not newly primed.

The unexposed donors gave CD4+ T cells in about 2010-2019, prior to COVID-19. Sequencing used memory CD4+ T cells from PBMCs. This chain connects TRBV11-2 to TRBJ1-1; D remains ambiguous. The source is a human donor in good health. The CDR3 loop reads CASSLEPGGLGTEAFF. DNA for the CDR3: TGTGCCAGCAGCTTAGAACCAGGCGGGCTCGGCACTGAAGCTTTCTTT.